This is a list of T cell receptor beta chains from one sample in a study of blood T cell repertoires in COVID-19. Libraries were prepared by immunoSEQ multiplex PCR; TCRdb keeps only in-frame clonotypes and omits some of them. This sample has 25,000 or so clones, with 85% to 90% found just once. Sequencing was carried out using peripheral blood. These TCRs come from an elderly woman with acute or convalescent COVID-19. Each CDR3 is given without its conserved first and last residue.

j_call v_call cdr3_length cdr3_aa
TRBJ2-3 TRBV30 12 AWSGTSGGYTQY
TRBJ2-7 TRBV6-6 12 ASREGTAVYEQY
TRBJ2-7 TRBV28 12 ASSLGGLGYEQY
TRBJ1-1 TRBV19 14 ASSKTRTGSGTEAF
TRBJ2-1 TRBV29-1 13 SVAPSGSGLGEQF
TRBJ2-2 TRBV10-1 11 ASNRQGTGELF
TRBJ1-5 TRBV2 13 ASSGDRGSNQPQH
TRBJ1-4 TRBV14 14 ASSLGGRRGNEKLF
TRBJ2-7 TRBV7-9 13 ASSLGAGKGYEQY
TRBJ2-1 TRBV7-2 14 ASSLAASGVNNEQF
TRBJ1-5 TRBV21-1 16 ASSKRTGERLSNQPQH
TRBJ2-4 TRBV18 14 ASSRQGPLAKNIQY
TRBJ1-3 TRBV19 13 ASSLRTGTGNTIY
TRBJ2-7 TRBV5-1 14 ASRWGQGATPGEQY
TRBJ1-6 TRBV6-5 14 ASSYSYTGSNSPLH
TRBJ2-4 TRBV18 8 ASSRGVFS
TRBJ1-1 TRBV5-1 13 ASSSGQNMNTEAF
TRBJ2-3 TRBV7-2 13 ASRGGGPRTDTQY